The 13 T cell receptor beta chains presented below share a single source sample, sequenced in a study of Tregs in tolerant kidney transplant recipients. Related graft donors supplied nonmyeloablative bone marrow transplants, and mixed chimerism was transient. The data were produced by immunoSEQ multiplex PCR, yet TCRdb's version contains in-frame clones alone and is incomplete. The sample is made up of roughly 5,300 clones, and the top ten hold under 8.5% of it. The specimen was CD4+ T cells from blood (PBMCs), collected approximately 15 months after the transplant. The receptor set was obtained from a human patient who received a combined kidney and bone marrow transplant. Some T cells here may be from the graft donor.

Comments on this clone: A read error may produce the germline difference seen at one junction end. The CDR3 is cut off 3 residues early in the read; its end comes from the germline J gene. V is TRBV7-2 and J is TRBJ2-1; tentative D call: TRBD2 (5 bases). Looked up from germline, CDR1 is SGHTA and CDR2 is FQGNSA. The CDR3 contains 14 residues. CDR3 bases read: TGTGCCAGCAGCCTAGCCGGCTCCTACAATGAG. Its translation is CASSLAGSYNE. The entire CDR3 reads CASSLAGSYNEQFF.

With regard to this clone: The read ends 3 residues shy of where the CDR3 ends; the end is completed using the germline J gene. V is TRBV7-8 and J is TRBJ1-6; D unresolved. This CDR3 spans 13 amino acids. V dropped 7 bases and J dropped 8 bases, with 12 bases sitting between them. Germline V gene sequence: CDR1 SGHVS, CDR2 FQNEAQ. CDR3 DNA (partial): TGTGCCAGCACCTCTAATACGTATTCACCC. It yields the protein CASTSNTYSP. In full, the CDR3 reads CASTSNTYSPLHF.

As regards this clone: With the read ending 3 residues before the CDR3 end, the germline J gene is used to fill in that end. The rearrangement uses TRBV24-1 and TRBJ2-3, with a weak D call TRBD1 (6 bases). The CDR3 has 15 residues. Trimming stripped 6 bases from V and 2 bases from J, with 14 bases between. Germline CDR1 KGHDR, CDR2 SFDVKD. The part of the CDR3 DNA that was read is TGTGCCACCAGTAAAGGACAGACCGACACAGATACG. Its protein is CATSKGQTDTDT. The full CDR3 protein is CATSKGQTDTDTQYF.

The part of the CDR3 DNA that was read is TGTGCCAGCAGCAATTCACAGGGGCACACTGAA. Its protein product is CASSNSQGHTE. From start to end, the CDR3 is CASSNSQGHTEAFF. This chain links TRBV2 with TRBJ1-1; 7 nucleotides align to TRBD1. The read terminates 3 residues ahead of where the CDR3 ends, so the germline J gene completes it. The length of the CDR3 is 14 residues. CDR1 and CDR2 from the germline V gene are SNHLY and FYNNEI. Germline trimming cut 6 bases from V and 3 bases from J; bases unmatched to any gene: 7.

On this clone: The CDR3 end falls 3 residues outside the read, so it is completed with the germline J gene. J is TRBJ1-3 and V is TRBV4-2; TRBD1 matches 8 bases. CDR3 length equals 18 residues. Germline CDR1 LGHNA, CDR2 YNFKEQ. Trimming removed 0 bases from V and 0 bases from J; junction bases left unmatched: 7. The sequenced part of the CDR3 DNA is TGTGCCAGCAGCCAAGATCTTGACAGGGGCCTCTCTGGAAACACC. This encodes CASSQDLDRGLSGNT. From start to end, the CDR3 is CASSQDLDRGLSGNTIYF.

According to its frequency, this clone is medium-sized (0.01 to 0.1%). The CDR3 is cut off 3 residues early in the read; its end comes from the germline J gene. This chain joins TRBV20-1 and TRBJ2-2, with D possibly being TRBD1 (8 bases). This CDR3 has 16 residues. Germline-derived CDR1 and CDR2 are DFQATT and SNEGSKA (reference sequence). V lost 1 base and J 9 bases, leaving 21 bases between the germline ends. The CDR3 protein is CSARVGGQGLNRELFF. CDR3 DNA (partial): TGCAGTGCTAGAGTTGGAGGACAGGGACTAAACAGGGAG.

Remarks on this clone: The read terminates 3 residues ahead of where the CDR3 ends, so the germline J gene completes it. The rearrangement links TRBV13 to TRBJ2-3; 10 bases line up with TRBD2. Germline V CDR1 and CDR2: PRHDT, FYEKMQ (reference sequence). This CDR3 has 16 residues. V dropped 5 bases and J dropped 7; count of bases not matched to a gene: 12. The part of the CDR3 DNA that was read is TGTGCCAGCAGCCCCAGGGGGAGCGGGGGGGCGTATACG. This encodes CASSPRGSGGAYT. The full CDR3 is CASSPRGSGGAYTQYF.

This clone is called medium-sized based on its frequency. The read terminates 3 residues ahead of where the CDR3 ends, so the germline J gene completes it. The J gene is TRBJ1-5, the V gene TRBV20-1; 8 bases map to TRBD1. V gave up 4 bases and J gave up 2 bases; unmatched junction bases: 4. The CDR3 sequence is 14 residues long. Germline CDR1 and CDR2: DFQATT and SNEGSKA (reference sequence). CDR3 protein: CSAIGTGRNQPQHF. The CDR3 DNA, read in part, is TGCAGTGCTATTGGGACAGGACGCAATCAGCCC.

The covered CDR3 bases are TGTGCCAGCAGCCACTCCGAGACC. Translating it yields CASSHSET. The full CDR3 sequence reads CASSHSETQYF. V usage is TRBV6-2 or TRBV6-3 and J usage is TRBJ2-5, with D unresolved. The read halts 3 residues ahead of the CDR3 end, with the missing end drawn from the germline J gene. V was clipped by 6 bases and J by 5 bases, with 7 bases between them. Germline V CDR1 and CDR2: MNHEY, SVGEGT. CDR3 length equals 11 residues.

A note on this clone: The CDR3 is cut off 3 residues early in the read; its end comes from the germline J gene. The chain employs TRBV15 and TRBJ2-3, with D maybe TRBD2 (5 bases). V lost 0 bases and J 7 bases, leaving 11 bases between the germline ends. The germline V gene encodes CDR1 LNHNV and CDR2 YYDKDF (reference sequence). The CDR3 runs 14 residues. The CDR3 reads CATSRDSPGYTQYF. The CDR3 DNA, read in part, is TGTGCCACCAGCAGAGATTCGCCGGGGTATACG.

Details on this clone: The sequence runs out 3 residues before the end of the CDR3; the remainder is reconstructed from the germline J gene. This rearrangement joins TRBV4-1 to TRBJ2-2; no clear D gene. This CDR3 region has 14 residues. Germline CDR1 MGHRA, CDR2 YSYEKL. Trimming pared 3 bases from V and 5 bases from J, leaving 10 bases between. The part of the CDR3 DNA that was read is TGCGCCAGCAGCCACCAACAAGGGACCGGGGAG. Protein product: CASSHQQGTGE. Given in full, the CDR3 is CASSHQQGTGELFF.

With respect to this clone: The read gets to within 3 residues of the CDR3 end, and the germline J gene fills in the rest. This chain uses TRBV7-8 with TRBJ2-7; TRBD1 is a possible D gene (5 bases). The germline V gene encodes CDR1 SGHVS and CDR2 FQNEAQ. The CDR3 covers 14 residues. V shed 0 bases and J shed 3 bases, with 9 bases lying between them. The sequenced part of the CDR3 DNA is TGTGCCAGCAGCTTAGCGGGGCAGGGCTACGAG. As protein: CASSLAGQGYE. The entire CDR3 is CASSLAGQGYEQYF. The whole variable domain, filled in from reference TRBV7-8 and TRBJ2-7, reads GAGVSQSPRYKVAKRGQDVALRCDPISGHVSLFWYQQALGQGPEFLTYFQNEAQLDKSGLPSDRFFAERPEGSVSTLKIQRTQQEDSAVYLCASSLAGQGYEQYFGPGTRLTVT.

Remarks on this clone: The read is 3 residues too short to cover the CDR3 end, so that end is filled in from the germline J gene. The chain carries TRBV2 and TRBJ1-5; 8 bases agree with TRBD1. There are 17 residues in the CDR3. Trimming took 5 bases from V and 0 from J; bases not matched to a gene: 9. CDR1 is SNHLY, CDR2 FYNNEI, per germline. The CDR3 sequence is CASSYDRGGISNQPQHF. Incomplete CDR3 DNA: TGTGCCAGCAGTTACGACAGGGGTGGTATTAGCAATCAGCCC.